This T cell receptor (beta chain) came from a study of T cells in Graves' hyperthyroidism and ophthalmopathy. In this sample, this clonotype turned up many times. TCR beta CDR3 regions were amplified from RNA transcripts. First-round RT-PCR of the TCR CDR3 relied on the HTBI primer set. TCRdb re-derived calls from the multiplex PCR reads in MiXCR, one entry per CDR3 protein. The sample shows more than 500,000 distinct CDR3 sequences, approximately 15% of them seen only once. Germline V gene sequence: CDR1 MNHEY, CDR2 SVGAGI. Trimming removed 0 bases from V and 8 bases from J, with 16 bases in between. The CDR3 is made up of 15 amino acids.

The sequenced material came from blood. This sequence joins TRBV6-5 and TRBJ1-2; D call uncertain. This TCR was sampled from a woman aged 40 to 55 with Graves' ophthalmopathy. The CDR3 is CASSYSIGSLGGYTF. For the CDR3, the DNA is TGTGCCAGCAGTTACTCGATTGGCTCCCTGGGGGGCTACACCTTC.